The 8 T cell receptor beta chains listed next were all sequenced from one sample in a study of T cell repertoires in cytomegalovirus infection. MiXCR was run by TCRdb on the reads, yielding one entry per CDR3 protein. The sample lists around 490,000 distinct CDR3 sequences; less than 30% were seen once. Sequenced sample: PBMCs. The receptors derive from a human donor in good health (CMV status not recorded). Some clones in this sample may be carry-over from other donors' samples.

V and J are TRBV28 and TRBJ2-2, with TRBD2 matching over 7 bases. Germline CDR1 and CDR2: MDHEN and SYDVKM. V gave up 2 bases and J gave up 4 bases; unmatched junction bases: 4. The CDR3 extends over 15 amino acids. CDR3 DNA sequence: TGTGCCAGCAGTTTAGGCGGGAGCAGCACCGGGGAGCTGTTTTTT. Protein sequence: CASSLGGSSTGELFF.

This clonotype was observed a handful of times. This chain connects TRBV4-1 to TRBJ2-1; 7 bases align to TRBD1. The V gene end was trimmed by 5 bases and the J gene end by 3 bases; junction bases not matched to a gene: 10. CDR3 length: 16 amino acids. Germline CDR1 and CDR2: MGHRA and YSYEKL. CDR3 in amino acids: CASSGHRGVSYNEQFF. In DNA, the CDR3 is TGCGCCAGCAGCGGACACAGGGGCGTAAGCTACAATGAGCAGTTCTTC.

This sequence joins TRBV11-3 and TRBJ2-2, with D possibly matching TRBD2 (6 bases). Trimming stripped 1 base from V and 2 bases from J, with 11 bases between. CDR1 and CDR2 from the germline V gene are SGHNT and YENEEA. The CDR3 length is 16 residues. CDR3 residues: CASSLVGTRNTGELFF. DNA for the CDR3: TGTGCCAGCAGCTTAGTTGGGACTCGAAACACCGGGGAGCTGTTTTTT.

This chain links TRBV6-1 with TRBJ2-6, with 9 bases fitting TRBD1. The junction had 6 bases not matched to a gene; V was cut back by 6 bases and J by 0 bases. The germline V gene encodes CDR1 MNHNS and CDR2 SASEGT. This CDR3 contains 17 residues. The CDR3 region has the DNA TGTGCCAGCAGCCCAGGGACAGGGAGCTCTGGGGCCAACGTCCTGACTTTC. Protein sequence: CASSPGTGSSGANVLTF.

The chain links TRBV6-6 to TRBJ1-6; D gene unclear. This CDR3 has 18 residues. The V end lost 6 bases, the J end lost 0 bases, and 18 bases lay between the germline ends. Germline V gene lookup returns CDR1 MNHNY and CDR2 SVGAGI (reference sequence). CDR3 amino acids: CASRDPRAFTSYNSPLHF. The CDR3 nucleotides read TGTGCCAGCAGAGACCCCCGGGCCTTTACCTCCTATAATTCACCCCTCCACTTT.

This clonotype was recorded at least ten times. V usage is TRBV7-2 and J usage is TRBJ1-6; D possibly corresponds to TRBD1 (5 bases). V was pared by 5 bases and J by 6 bases, with 17 bases between. The CDR3 has 16 amino acids. In germline, CDR1 is SGHTA, CDR2 FQGNSA. The CDR3 nucleotides are TGTGCCAGCAGCCCTCAATCCGTGGGACTTAATTCACCCCTCCACTTT. As protein: CASSPQSVGLNSPLHF. Drawing the rest from reference TRBV7-2 and TRBJ1-6, the complete variable domain is GAGVSQSPSNKVTEKGKDVELRCDPISGHTALYWYRQSLGQGLEFLIYFQGNSAPDKSGLPSDRFSAERTGGSVSTLTIQRTQQEDSAVYLCASSPQSVGLNSPLHFGNGTRLTVT.

V is TRBV20-1 and J is TRBJ2-1, with a weak D call TRBD2 (6 bases). From germline, CDR1 is DFQATT and CDR2 SNEGSKA (reference sequence). This CDR3 spans 14 amino acids. V lost 1 base and J 7 bases, leaving 14 bases between the germline ends. The CDR3 is CSARAPNRGNEQFF. The CDR3 region has the DNA TGCAGTGCTAGAGCTCCAAATCGGGGGAATGAGCAGTTCTTC.

For the CDR3, the DNA is TGTGCTAGCGCAGGGCCACAGCGTCTTAATGAGCAGTTCTTC. Encoded protein: CASAGPQRLNEQFF. The V call is TRBV7-7, the J call TRBJ2-1; the D call may be TRBD1 or TRBD2 (5 bases each). The CDR3 contains 14 residues. From germline, CDR1 is SSHAT and CDR2 FNYEAQ (reference sequence).